Shown below are 21 T cell receptor beta chains from a single sample sequenced in a study of Ad26.COV2.S vaccination and SARS-CoV-2 variants. Method: immunoSEQ multiplex PCR; TCRdb's copy keeps in-frame clones and lacks some. The sample has approximately 480,000 clones; approximately 88% are singletons. Stated treatment: roughly 19 received Ad26.COV2.S at low or high dose, single or two shots; several received placebo; per-sample allocation not given. Collection of the samples took place on day 63 after the first injection of vaccine or placebo. This sample comprised peripheral blood, obtained in a trial of Ad26.COV2.S vaccine versus placebo. The source is a person aged 18-65 years who received the Ad26.COV2.S COVID-19 vaccine or a placebo.

The V and J genes are TRBV7-2 and TRBJ2-7, with D unclear. The germline V gene has CDR1 SGHTA and CDR2 FQGNSA. Trimming removed 5 bases at V and 5 bases at J, with 13 bases between. This CDR3 comprises 13 residues. As DNA, the CDR3 is TGTGCCAGCAGCCCCGACCCGCAGAACGAGCAGTACTTC. Translated: CASSPDPQNEQYF.

V is TRBV30 and J is TRBJ2-7; D unresolved. Germline V gene data show CDR1 as GTSNPN and CDR2 as SVGIG (reference sequence). V was pared by 0 bases and J by 0 bases, with 12 bases between. CDR3 length: 15 amino acids. CDR3 loop: CAWSVGMGDSYEQYF. CDR3 sequence (DNA): TGTGCCTGGAGTGTAGGGATGGGTGACTCCTACGAGCAGTACTTC. The full variable domain, its missing parts supplied by reference TRBV30 and TRBJ2-7, is SQTIHQWPATLVQPVGSPLSLECTVEGTSNPNLYWYRQAAGRGLQLLFYSVGIGQISSEVPQNLSASRPQDRQFILSSKKLLLSDSGFYLCAWSVGMGDSYEQYFGPGTRLTVT.

V usage is TRBV14 and J usage is TRBJ1-1, with 7 bases aligning to TRBD1. CDR1 and CDR2 from the germline V gene are SGHDN and FVKESK. The CDR3 is 17 amino acids. V was clipped by 1 base and J by 1 base; unmatched bases: 9. The CDR3 loop is CASSQGLGTVTNTEAFF. CDR3 nucleotide sequence: TGTGCCAGCAGCCAAGGACTAGGGACAGTTACGAACACTGAAGCTTTCTTT.

This sequence joins TRBV30 and TRBJ2-2, with 10 bases matching TRBD2. The V gene's germline CDR1 is GTSNPN and CDR2 SVGIG (reference sequence). CDR3 size: 16 residues. V lost 0 bases to trimming and J lost 5 bases; unmatched junction nucleotides: 6. The CDR3 DNA reads TGTGCCTGGAGTGTACTAGCGGGAAGGGGTACCGGGGAGCTGTTTTTT. Translated: CAWSVLAGRGTGELFF.

The V call is TRBV18, the J call TRBJ2-6; perhaps TRBD1 as D (5 bases). The germline CDR1 and CDR2 sequences are KGHSH and LQKENI. Deletions cut 6 bases from V and 2 bases from J, with 11 bases between. The CDR3 is made up of 15 amino acids. CDR3: CASSEVGAGANVLTF. DNA of the CDR3: TGTGCCAGCTCCGAGGTAGGGGCTGGGGCCAACGTCCTGACTTTC.

V and J are TRBV3-1 (or the pseudogene TRBV3-2) and TRBJ1-5, with a weak D call TRBD1 (5 bases). This CDR3 is 15 amino acids long. Trimming took 0 bases from V and 5 from J, leaving 11 bases between them. CDR1 and CDR2 (germline): LGHDT, YNNKEL (reference sequence). In DNA form, the CDR3 reads TGTGCCAGCAGCCAAGAGTTGGGGCGGGATCAGCCCCAGCATTTT. Encoded protein: CASSQELGRDQPQHF.

V gene TRBV4-1 combines with J gene TRBJ2-5; TRBD2 matches at 12 bases. CDR1 and CDR2 (germline): MGHRA, YSYEKL. The CDR3 sequence is 16 residues long. V shed 5 bases and J 5 bases; nucleotides not matched to a gene: 9. The CDR3 nucleotides are TGCGCCAGCAGCAAGACTAGCGGGAGTATGGGGGAGACCCAGTACTTC. This translates into CASSKTSGSMGETQYF.

This chain connects TRBV3-1 (or the pseudogene TRBV3-2) to TRBJ2-1; 8 nucleotides align to TRBD1. Germline CDR1 reads LGHDT; CDR2 reads YNNKEL (reference sequence). The CDR3 runs to 13 residues. V dropped 1 base and J dropped 15; count of bases not matched to a gene: 8. CDR3 region: CASSQAPTGALFF. The CDR3 bases are TGTGCCAGCAGCCAAGCCCCGACAGGGGCTCTGTTCTTC.

V usage is TRBV7-3 and J usage is TRBJ1-2; tentatively, D is TRBD1 (6 bases). The CDR3 sequence is 13 residues long. Between the trimmed V and J ends, which lost 5 bases and 7 bases, there was a span of 14 bases. Germline assignment: CDR1 SGHTA and CDR2 FQGTGA. The CDR3 DNA reads as TGTGCCAGCAGCCCCACAGGGAGGGGTGGCTACACCTTC. Translation: CASSPTGRGGYTF. Based on the CDR3 plus reference TRBV7-3 and TRBJ1-2, the full variable domain is GAGVSQTPSNKVTEKGKYVELRCDPISGHTALYWYRQSLGQGPEFLIYFQGTGAADDSGLPNDRFFAVRPEGSVSTLKIQRTERGDSAVYLCASSPTGRGGYTFGSGTRLTVV.

The J gene is TRBJ1-5, the V gene TRBV28; maybe TRBD1 (6 bases). Germline lookup yields CDR1 MDHEN and CDR2 SYDVKM. The length of the CDR3 is 15 residues. V dropped 1 base and J dropped 1 base, with 8 bases sitting between them. In nucleotides, the CDR3 is TGTGCCAGCAGTTTATCGACAGGAAGCAATCAGCCCCAGCATTTT. Its translation is CASSLSTGSNQPQHF.

V and J are TRBV7-2 and TRBJ2-1, with 10 bases aligning to TRBD1. Germline trimming cut 5 bases from V and 2 bases from J; bases unmatched to any gene: 3. This CDR3 comprises 15 residues. CDR1 SGHTA and CDR2 FQGNSA come from the germline V gene. The CDR3 DNA reads TGTGCCAGCAGCCGGGACAGGGGTGCCTACAATGAGCAGTTCTTC. Its translation is CASSRDRGAYNEQFF.

This clone was counted a single time. Here the CDR3 reads CASSASAGDPREAGELFF. In nucleotides, the CDR3 is TGTGCCAGCAGCGCTTCAGCAGGGGACCCCCGGGAGGCCGGGGAGCTGTTTTTT. The J gene is TRBJ2-2, the V gene TRBV9; a weak D match, TRBD2 (7 bases). V lost 3 bases, J lost 6 bases, and 24 bases lay in between. This CDR3 is built from 18 residues. Germline V gives CDR1 SGDLS, CDR2 YYNGEE.

Comment on this clone: This same CDR3 is encoded by further DNA sequences in the sample. V and J are TRBV5-5 and TRBJ2-3; D is uncertain. V gave up 2 bases and J gave up 0 bases, with 10 bases separating them. CDR1 is SGHKS and CDR2 is YYEKEE in the germline V gene (reference sequence). This CDR3 is built from 15 residues. The CDR3 nucleotides read TGTGCCAGCAGCTTAACGAGTGCTAGCACAGATACGCAGTATTTT. It translates to CASSLTSASTDTQYF.

For this clone: Other DNA sequences in this specimen translate into the identical CDR3. The chain employs TRBV5-1 and TRBJ2-2; TRBD1 might be the D (5 bases). The germline V and J ends were trimmed by 2 bases and 5 bases, with 13 bases remaining between them. The CDR3 spans 15 residues. Germline V gives CDR1 SGHRS, CDR2 YFSETQ. The CDR3 protein is CASSFLTGGTGELFF. In DNA, the CDR3 is TGCGCCAGCAGCTTCCTCACAGGTGGGACCGGGGAGCTGTTTTTT.

The J gene is TRBJ1-2, the V gene TRBV14; D might be TRBD1 (5 bases). The CDR3 spans 18 residues. Germline V gives CDR1 SGHDN, CDR2 FVKESK. Trimming shortened V by 4 bases and J by 4 bases, and 25 bases separated the two germline ends. CDR3 nucleotides: TGTGCCAGCAGCCCATCAATAGGGACGGGAATCTTCGGCTATGGCTACACCTTC. Residues: CASSPSIGTGIFGYGYTF. Together with reference TRBV14 and TRBJ1-2, the CDR3 gives the full variable domain: EAGVTQFPSHSVIEKGQTVTLRCDPISGHDNLYWYRRVMGKEIKFLLHFVKESKQDESGMPNNRFLAERTGGTYSTLKVQPAELEDSGVYFCASSPSIGTGIFGYGYTFGSGTRLTVV.

The CDR3 here is CASSLRWGSNQPQHF. DNA of the CDR3: TGTGCCAGCAGCTTAAGGTGGGGAAGCAATCAGCCCCAGCATTTT. The chain uses TRBV7-2 and TRBJ1-5; D remains ambiguous. The CDR3 has 15 residues. Trimming shortened V by 2 bases and J by 1 base, and 9 bases separated the two germline ends. Germline values: CDR1 SGHTA, CDR2 FQGNSA.

This clone was seen more than once but under ten times. This rearrangement joins TRBV11-3 to TRBJ1-1, with 8 bases that match TRBD1. J gave up 6 bases and V 3 bases, and 3 bases lay outside the gene matches. CDR1 and CDR2 (germline): SGHNT, YENEEA. This CDR3 contains 13 residues. CDR3 bases: TGTGCCAGCAGCTTGATACAGGGGGCTGAAGCTTTCTTT. Translated: CASSLIQGAEAFF. The full variable domain, rest sourced from reference TRBV11-3 and TRBJ1-1, is EAGVVQSPRYKIIEKKQPVAFWCNPISGHNTLYWYLQNLGQGPELLIRYENEEAVDDSQLPKDRFSAERLKGVDSTLKIQPAELGDSAVYLCASSLIQGAEAFFGQGTRLTVV.

This chain links TRBV6-1 with TRBJ2-7; TRBD1 matches at 8 bases. Germline V gene sequence: CDR1 MNHNS, CDR2 SASEGT. CDR3 length: 17 amino acids. With 0 bases clipped from V and 6 bases from J, the junction kept 13 bases outside the gene matches. CDR3 DNA sequence: TGTGCCAGCAGTGAAGCGCTGGGGACAGGCGCACGGGGCGAGCAGTACTTC. Translating gives CASSEALGTGARGEQYF.

The chain recombines TRBV28 with TRBJ1-5; D remains unclear. CDR3 length: 13 amino acids. Germline CDR1 is MDHEN and CDR2 is SYDVKM. V lost 3 bases and J 8 bases, leaving 11 bases between the germline ends. CDR3 protein: CASSFGQVKPQHF. The DNA for the CDR3 is TGTGCCAGCAGTTTTGGCCAAGTAAAGCCCCAGCATTTT.

The chain combines TRBV21-1 with TRBJ2-3; TRBD2, as called in the table, went unchecked against the DNA. TRBV21-1 is classified as a pseudogene. The CDR3 has 16 residues. CDR3 loop: CASSKAYRELADTQYF. As DNA, the CDR3 is TGTGCCAGCAGCAAAGCATACCGGGAGTTGGCAGATACGCAGTATTTT.

A few counts support this clone. Other nucleotide sequences from this sample produce the same CDR3. The chain uses TRBV29-1 and TRBJ2-7, with a weak D call TRBD2 (5 bases). Looked up from germline, CDR1 is SQVTM and CDR2 is ANQGSEA. V was shortened by 4 bases and J by 4 bases, with 8 bases between the two germline ends. The length of the CDR3 is 11 residues. Here the CDR3 reads CSVAGSYEQYF. DNA of the CDR3: TGCAGCGTTGCGGGGTCTTACGAGCAGTACTTC.